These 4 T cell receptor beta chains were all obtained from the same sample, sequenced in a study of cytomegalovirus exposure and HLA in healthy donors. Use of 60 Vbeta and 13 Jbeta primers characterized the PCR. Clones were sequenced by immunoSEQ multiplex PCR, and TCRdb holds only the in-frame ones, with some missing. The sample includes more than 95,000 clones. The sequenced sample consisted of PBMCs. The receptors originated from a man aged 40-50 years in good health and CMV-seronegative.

The CDR3 region is CASSYSGSLNTEAFF. In DNA, the CDR3 is TGTGCCAGCAGTTACTCGGGCAGCTTGAACACTGAAGCTTTCTTT. The V call is TRBV6-5, the J call TRBJ1-1; no definite D call. In germline, CDR1 is MNHEY, CDR2 SVGAGI. V dropped 0 bases and J dropped 0 bases, with 8 bases sitting between them. The length of the CDR3 is 15 residues.

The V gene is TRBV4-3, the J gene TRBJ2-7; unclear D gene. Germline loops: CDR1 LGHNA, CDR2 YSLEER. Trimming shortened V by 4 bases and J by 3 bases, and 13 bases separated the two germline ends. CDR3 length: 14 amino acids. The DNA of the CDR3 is TGCGCCAGCAGCCTCCACTCCGGGTTCTACGAGCAGTACTTC. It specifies CASSLHSGFYEQYF.

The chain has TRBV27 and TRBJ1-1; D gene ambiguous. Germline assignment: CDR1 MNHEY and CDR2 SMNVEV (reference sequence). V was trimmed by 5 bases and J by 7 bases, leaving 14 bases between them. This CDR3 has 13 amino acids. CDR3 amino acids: CASSPQTEYEAFF. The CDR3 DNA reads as TGTGCCAGCAGTCCACAAACAGAATATGAAGCTTTCTTT.

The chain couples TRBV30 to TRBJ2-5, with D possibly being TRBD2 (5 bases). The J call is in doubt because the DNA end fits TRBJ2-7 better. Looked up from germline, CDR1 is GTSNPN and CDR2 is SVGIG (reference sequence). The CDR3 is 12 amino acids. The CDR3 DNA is TGTGCCTGGAGTGTTCCGGGATACGAGCAGTACTTC. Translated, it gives CAWSVPGYEQYF.